This T cell receptor (beta chain) was captured in a study of early stage breast cancer tumors. Study as a whole: ER+/PR+/HER2- status applied to about 70% of the 16 invasive breast tumors. Study results and limitations: Tumor and normal breast were distinguished via blood comparison in about 90% of the 16 patients. Unsorted bulk genomic DNA sequencing lacked pairing and functional marker data.

A few counts support this clone. Antigen unknown. The CDR3 sequence is 14 residues long. Germline trimming cut 4 bases from V and 8 bases from J; bases unmatched to any gene: 10. Germline CDR1 and CDR2: MNHNY and SVGAGI (reference sequence). Each sample had two DNA replicates, roughly 0.5 ug blood or around 1.5 ug tissue. Assay: immunoSEQ multiplex PCR; the TCRdb copy retains only in-frame clones and omits some. Of roughly 30,000 clones in the sample, 70% to 90% are singletons; the top ten hold roughly 9.9%. The receptor's source is a person aged 50-59 years with breast cancer. The sequenced material came from blood. J is TRBJ1-2 and V is TRBV6-6; 7 bases are shared with TRBD1. The CDR3 loop is CASSWGGRGGGYTF. The CDR3 region has the DNA TGTGCCAGCAGTTGGGGAGGCAGGGGGGGAGGCTACACCTTC.